This TCR beta chain was sequenced during a study of control samples from healthy donors and cancer patients. The count of this clone is one. The method was immunoSEQ multiplex PCR; TCRdb's version includes in-frame clones alone and lacks a portion of them. The table includes some 120,000 clones, 90% detected once. V dropped 1 base and J dropped 8; count of bases not matched to a gene: 11. Germline CDR1 and CDR2: SNHLY and FYNNEI. This CDR3 region has 16 residues. Source material: blood. The rearrangement uses TRBV2 and TRBJ2-1, with TRBD2 identical over 7 bases. This clonotype originated in a man in his late teens or twenties in good health. For the CDR3, the DNA is TGTGCCAGCAGTGAAGAGGGACTAAGAGCGGTCCATGAGCAGTTCTTC. Translated, it gives CASSEEGLRAVHEQFF.